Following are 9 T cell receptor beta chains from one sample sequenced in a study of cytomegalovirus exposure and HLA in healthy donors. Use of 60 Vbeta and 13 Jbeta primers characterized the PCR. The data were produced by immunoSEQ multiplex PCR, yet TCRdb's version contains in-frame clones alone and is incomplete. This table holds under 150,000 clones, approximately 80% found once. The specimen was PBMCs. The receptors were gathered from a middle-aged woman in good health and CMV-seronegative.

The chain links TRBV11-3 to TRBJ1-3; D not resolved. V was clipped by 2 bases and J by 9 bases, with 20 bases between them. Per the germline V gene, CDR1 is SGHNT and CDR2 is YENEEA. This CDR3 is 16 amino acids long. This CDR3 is CASSLYNRPQRGTIYF. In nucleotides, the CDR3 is TGTGCCAGCAGCTTATACAACCGTCCTCAAAGAGGCACCATATATTTT.

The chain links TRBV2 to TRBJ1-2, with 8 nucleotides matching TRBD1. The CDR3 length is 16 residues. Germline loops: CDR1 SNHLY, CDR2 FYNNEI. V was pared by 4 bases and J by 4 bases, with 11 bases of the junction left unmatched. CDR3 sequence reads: CASSATRQGRSYGYTF. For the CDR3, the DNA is TGTGCCAGCAGTGCTACGAGACAGGGGCGTTCCTATGGCTACACCTTC.

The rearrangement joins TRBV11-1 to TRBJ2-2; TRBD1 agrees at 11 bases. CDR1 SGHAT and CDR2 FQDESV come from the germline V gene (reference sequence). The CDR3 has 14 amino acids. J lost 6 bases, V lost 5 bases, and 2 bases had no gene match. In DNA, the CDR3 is TGTGCCAGCAGCAGGGACAGGGGGTCCGGGGAGCTGTTTTTT. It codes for CASSRDRGSGELFF.

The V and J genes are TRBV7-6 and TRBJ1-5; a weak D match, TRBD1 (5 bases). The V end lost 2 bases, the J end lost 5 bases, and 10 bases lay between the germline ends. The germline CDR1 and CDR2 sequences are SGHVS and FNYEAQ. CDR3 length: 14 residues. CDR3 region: CASSLMGLDQPQHF. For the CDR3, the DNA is TGTGCCAGCAGCTTAATGGGGCTCGATCAGCCCCAGCATTTT.

CDR3 DNA sequence: TGTGCCACCAGCAGAGATCGGTTGGTCCGCCAGGGGGACGAGCAGTACTTC. Translation: CATSRDRLVRQGDEQYF. The rearrangement joins TRBV15 to TRBJ2-7, with TRBD1 identical over 7 bases. Per germline, CDR1 LNHNV and CDR2 YYDKDF (reference sequence). J lost 5 bases, V lost 0 bases, and 13 bases had no gene match. CDR3 length equals 17 residues.

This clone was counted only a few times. Here the CDR3 DNA reads TGTGCCTGGATCGGACAGGGGGAGACCCAGTACTTC. Translation gives CAWIGQGETQYF. The V gene is TRBV30, the J gene TRBJ2-5, with 9 positions matching TRBD1. The germline CDR1 and CDR2 sequences are GTSNPN and SVGIG (reference sequence). The CDR3 runs 12 residues. V was pared by 4 bases and J by 5 bases, with 2 bases of the junction left unmatched.

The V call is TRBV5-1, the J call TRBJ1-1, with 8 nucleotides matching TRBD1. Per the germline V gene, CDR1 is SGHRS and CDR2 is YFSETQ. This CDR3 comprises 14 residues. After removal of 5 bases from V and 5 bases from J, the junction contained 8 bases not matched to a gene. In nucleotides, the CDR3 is TGCGCCAGCAGGCATGACAGGGGTTGGACTGAAGCTTTCTTT. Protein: CASRHDRGWTEAFF. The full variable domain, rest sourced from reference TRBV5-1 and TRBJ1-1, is KAGVTQTPRYLIKTRGQQVTLSCSPISGHRSVSWYQQTPGQGLQFLFEYFSETQRNKGNFPGRFSGRQFSNSRSEMNVSTLELGDSALYLCASRHDRGWTEAFFGQGTRLTVV.

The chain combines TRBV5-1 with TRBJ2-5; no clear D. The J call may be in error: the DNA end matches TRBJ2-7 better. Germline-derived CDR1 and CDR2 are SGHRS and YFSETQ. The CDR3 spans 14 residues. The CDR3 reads CASSPSVPVSEQYF. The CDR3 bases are TGCGCCAGCAGCCCCAGCGTACCTGTTTCCGAGCAGTACTTC.

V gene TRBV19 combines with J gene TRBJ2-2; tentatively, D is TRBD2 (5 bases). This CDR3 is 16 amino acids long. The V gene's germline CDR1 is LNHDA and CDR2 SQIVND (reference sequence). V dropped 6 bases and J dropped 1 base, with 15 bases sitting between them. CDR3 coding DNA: TGTGCCAGTAGGACCACTAGTTCCCTGAACACCGGGGAGCTGTTTTTT. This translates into CASRTTSSLNTGELFF.